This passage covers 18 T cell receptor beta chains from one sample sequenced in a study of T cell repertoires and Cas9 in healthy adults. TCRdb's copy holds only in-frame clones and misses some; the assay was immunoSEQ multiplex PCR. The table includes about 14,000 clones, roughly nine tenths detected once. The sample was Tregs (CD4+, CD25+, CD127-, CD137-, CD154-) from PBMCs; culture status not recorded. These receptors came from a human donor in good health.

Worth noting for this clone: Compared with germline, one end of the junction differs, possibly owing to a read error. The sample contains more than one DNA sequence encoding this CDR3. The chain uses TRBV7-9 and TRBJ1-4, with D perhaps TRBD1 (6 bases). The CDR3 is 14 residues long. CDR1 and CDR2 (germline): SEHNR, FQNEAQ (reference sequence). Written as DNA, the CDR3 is TGTGCCAGCAGCACCGGGACACGGAATGAAAAGCTGTTTTTT. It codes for CASSTGTRNEKLFF.

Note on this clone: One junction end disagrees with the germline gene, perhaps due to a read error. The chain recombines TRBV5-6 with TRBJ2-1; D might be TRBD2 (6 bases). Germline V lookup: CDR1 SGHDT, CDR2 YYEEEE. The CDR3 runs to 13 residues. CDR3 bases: TGTGCCAGCAGCCGGGCCGGGGCGACTAGGGTAGTCTTC. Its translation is CASSRAGATRVVF.

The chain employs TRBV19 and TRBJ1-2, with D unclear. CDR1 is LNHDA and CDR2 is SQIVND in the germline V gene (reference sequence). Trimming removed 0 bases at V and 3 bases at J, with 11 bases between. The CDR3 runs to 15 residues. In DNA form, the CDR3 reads TGTGCCAGTAGTATAGATTTGCGCAGTTACTATGGCTACACCTTC. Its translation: CASSIDLRSYYGYTF.

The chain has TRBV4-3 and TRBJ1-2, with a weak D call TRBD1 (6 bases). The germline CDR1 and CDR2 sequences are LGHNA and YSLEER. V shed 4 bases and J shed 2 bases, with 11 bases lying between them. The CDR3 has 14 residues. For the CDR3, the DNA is TGCGCCAGCAGCCCTTTGGACAGAAACTATGGCTACACCTTC. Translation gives CASSPLDRNYGYTF.

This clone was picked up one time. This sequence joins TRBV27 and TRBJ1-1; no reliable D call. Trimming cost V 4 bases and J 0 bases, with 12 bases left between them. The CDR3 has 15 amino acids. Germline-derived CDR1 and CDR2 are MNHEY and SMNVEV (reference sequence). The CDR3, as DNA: TGTGCCAGCAGTTCCCGGCCCAGGCTGAACACTGAAGCTTTCTTT. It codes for CASSSRPRLNTEAFF.

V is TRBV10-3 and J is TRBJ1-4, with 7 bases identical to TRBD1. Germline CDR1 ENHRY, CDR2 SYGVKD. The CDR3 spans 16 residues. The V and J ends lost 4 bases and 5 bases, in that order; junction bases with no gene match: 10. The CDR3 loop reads CAISGSTGSSNEKLFF. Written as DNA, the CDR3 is TGTGCCATCAGTGGTTCGACAGGGAGTTCGAATGAAAAACTGTTTTTT.

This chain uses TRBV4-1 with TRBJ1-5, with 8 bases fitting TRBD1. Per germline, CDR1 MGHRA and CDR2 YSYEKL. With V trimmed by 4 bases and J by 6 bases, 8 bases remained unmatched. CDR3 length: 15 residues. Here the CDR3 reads CASSLSAGGLQPQHF. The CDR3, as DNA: TGCGCCAGCAGCCTAAGCGCAGGGGGCCTTCAGCCCCAGCATTTT.

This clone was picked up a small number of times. DNA for the CDR3: TGTGCCAGCAGTTACGCACAGCTCTATGGCTACACCTTC. Translated: CASSYAQLYGYTF. This rearrangement joins TRBV6-5 to TRBJ1-2; D ambiguous. V lost 2 bases and J 4 bases, leaving 8 bases between the germline ends. This CDR3 has 13 amino acids. Germline CDR1 and CDR2: MNHEY and SVGAGI.

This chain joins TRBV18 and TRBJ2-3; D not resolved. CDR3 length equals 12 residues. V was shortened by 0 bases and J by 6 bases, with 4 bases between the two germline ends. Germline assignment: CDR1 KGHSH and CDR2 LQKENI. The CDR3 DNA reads TGTGCCAGCTCACCACCATTTGATACGCAGTATTTT. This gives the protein CASSPPFDTQYF. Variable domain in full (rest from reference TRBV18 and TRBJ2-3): NAGVMQNPRHLVRRRGQEARLRCSPMKGHSHVYWYRQLPEEGLKFMVYLQKENIIDESGMPKERFSAEFPKEGPSILRIQQVVRGDSAAYFCASSPPFDTQYFGPGTRLTVL.

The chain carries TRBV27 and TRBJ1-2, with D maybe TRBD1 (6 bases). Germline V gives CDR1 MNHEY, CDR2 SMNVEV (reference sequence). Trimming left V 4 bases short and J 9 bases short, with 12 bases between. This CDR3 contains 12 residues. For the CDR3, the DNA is TGTGCCAGCAGTTCAAACAGGGCACGCTACACCTTC. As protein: CASSSNRARYTF.

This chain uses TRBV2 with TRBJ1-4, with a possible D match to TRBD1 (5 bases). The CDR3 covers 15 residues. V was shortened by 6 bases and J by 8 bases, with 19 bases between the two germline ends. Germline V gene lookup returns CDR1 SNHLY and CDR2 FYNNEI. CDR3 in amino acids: CASRPEKGLWEKLFF. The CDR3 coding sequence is TGTGCCAGCAGGCCCGAGAAGGGACTTTGGGAAAAACTGTTTTTT.

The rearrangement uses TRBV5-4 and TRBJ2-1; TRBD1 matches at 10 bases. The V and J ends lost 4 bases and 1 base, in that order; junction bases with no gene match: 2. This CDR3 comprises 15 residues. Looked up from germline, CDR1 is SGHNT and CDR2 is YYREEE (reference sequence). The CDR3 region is CASSQDRGSYNEQFF. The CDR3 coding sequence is TGTGCCAGCAGCCAGGACAGGGGGTCCTACAATGAGCAGTTCTTC.

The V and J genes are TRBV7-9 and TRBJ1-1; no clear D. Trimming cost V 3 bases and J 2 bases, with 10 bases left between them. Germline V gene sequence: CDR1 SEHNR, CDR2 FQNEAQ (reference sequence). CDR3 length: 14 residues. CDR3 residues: CASSFFRENTEAFF. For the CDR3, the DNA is TGTGCCAGCAGCTTTTTCCGGGAAAACACTGAAGCTTTCTTT.

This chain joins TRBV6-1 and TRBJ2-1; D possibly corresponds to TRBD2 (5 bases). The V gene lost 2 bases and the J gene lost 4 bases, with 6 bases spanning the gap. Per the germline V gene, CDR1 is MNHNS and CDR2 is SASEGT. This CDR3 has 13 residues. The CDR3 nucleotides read TGTGCCAGCAGTGAACTAGCATACAATGAGCAGTTCTTC. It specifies CASSELAYNEQFF.

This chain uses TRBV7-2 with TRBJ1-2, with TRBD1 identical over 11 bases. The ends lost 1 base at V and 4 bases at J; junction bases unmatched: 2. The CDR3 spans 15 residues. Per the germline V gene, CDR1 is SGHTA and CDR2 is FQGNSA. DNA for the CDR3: TGTGCCAGCAGCTTAGGGGGACAGGGGGGCTATGGCTACACCTTC. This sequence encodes CASSLGGQGGYGYTF.

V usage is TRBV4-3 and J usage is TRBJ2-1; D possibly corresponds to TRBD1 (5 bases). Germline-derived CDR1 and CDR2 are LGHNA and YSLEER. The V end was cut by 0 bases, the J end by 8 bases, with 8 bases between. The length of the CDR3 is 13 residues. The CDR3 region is CASSQDLGDEQFF. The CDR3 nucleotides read TGCGCCAGCAGCCAAGACTTAGGGGATGAGCAGTTCTTC.

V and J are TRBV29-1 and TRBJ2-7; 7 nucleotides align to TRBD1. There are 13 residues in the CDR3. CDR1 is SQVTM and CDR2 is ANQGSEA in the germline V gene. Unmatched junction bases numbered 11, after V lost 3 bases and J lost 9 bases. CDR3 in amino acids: CSVDSGQALGQYF. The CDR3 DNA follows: TGCAGCGTTGATTCTGGACAGGCCTTGGGGCAGTACTTC.

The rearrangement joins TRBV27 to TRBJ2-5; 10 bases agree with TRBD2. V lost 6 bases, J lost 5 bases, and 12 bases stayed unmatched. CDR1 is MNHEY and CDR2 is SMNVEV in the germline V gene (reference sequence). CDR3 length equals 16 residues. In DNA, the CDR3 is TGTGCCAGCAGCGGACAGGGTAGCGGGAGGAGGGAGACCCAGTACTTC. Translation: CASSGQGSGRRETQYF.